The 15 T cell receptor beta chains given below trace back to one sample, sequenced in a study of shared clonotypes between healthy human individuals. The table came from immunoSEQ multiplex PCR; TCRdb's copy has only in-frame clones and leaves some out. The sample has some 2 million clones; approximately 94% are singletons. Cells designated naive CD8 were CD45RO-negative and were positively selected for CCR7, with terminally differentiated effector memory CD45RA+ cells excluded. Sequencing used naive CD8+ T cells sorted from blood. The source of these receptors is a man aged 18 to 29 in good health.

V and J are TRBV27 and TRBJ2-3, with D unresolved. Per the germline V gene, CDR1 is MNHEY and CDR2 is SMNVEV (reference sequence). Trimming took 2 bases from V and 6 from J, leaving 15 bases between them. The CDR3 is made up of 15 amino acids. CDR3 residues: CASSLGLVSPDTQYF. Here the CDR3 DNA reads TGTGCCAGCAGTTTAGGCCTTGTATCTCCGGATACGCAGTATTTT.

The CDR3 protein is CASSQGQGALLYEQYF. The CDR3 DNA sequence: TGTGCCAGCAGCCAAGGACAGGGGGCCCTCCTTTACGAGCAGTACTTC. The rearrangement joins TRBV5-6 to TRBJ2-7; 11 nucleotides match TRBD1. With V trimmed by 4 bases and J by 4 bases, 10 bases remained unmatched. CDR1 SGHDT and CDR2 YYEEEE come from the germline V gene. The CDR3 consists of 16 residues. Complete variable domain (other parts from reference TRBV5-6 and TRBJ2-7): DAGVTQSPTHLIKTRGQQVTLRCSPKSGHDTVSWYQQALGQGPQFIFQYYEEEERQRGNFPDRFSGHQFPNYSSELNVNALLLGDSALYLCASSQGQGALLYEQYFGPGTRLTVT.

The rearrangement joins TRBV6-5 to TRBJ1-1, with 8 nucleotides matching TRBD1. CDR3 length: 14 residues. The germline V gene encodes CDR1 MNHEY and CDR2 SVGAGI. Trimming took 6 bases from V and 0 from J; bases not matched to a gene: 3. The CDR3 protein is CASRPGGMNTEAFF. For the CDR3, the DNA is TGTGCCAGCAGGCCAGGGGGCATGAACACTGAAGCTTTCTTT.

As for this clone: Distinct nucleotide sequences in the sample also encode this CDR3. The chain has TRBV7-2 and TRBJ2-3; D is undetermined. Germline loops: CDR1 SGHTA, CDR2 FQGNSA. This CDR3 has 12 amino acids. V shed 3 bases and J shed 4 bases, with 5 bases lying between them. CDR3 sequence reads: CASSLLADTQYF. The CDR3 DNA reads TGTGCCAGCAGCTTGTTGGCAGATACGCAGTATTTT.

This clone was found a few times. CDR3 loop: CASSRTGKAADTQYF. The CDR3 nucleotides read TGTGCCAGCAGTCGGACAGGGAAGGCCGCAGATACGCAGTATTTT. This chain joins TRBV6-1 and TRBJ2-3, with 8 bases identical to TRBD1. The ends lost 5 bases at V and 4 bases at J; junction bases unmatched: 8. There are 15 residues in the CDR3. Germline-derived CDR1 and CDR2 are MNHNS and SASEGT.

This chain connects TRBV27 to TRBJ1-5; D might be TRBD1 (6 bases). The V gene lost 5 bases and the J gene lost 1 base, with 15 bases spanning the gap. CDR1 is MNHEY and CDR2 is SMNVEV in the germline V gene (reference sequence). The CDR3 runs to 16 residues. The chain's CDR3 is CASSISGTMSNQPQHF. CDR3 DNA: TGTGCCAGCAGTATTTCCGGGACAATGAGCAATCAGCCCCAGCATTTT.

V gene TRBV5-1 combines with J gene TRBJ1-4, with 8 bases identical to TRBD1. V trimming: 0 bases; J trimming: 8 bases; junction bases outside the gene matches: 3. CDR1 and CDR2 (germline): SGHRS, YFSETQ. The CDR3 spans 14 residues. CDR3 region: CASSLESGGEKLFF. Here the CDR3 DNA reads TGCGCCAGCAGCTTGGAGTCAGGGGGCGAAAAACTGTTTTTT.

The chain has TRBV2 and TRBJ2-7, with no clear D. The germline CDR1 and CDR2 sequences are SNHLY and FYNNEI. The CDR3 totals 15 residues. V dropped 0 bases and J dropped 3 bases, with 12 bases sitting between them. Here the CDR3 reads CASSEAQGYGYEQYF. CDR3 DNA: TGTGCCAGCAGTGAAGCGCAAGGATATGGCTACGAGCAGTACTTC.

The chain has TRBV11-2 and TRBJ1-2; no clear D. The CDR3 has 11 residues. The V end lost 1 base, the J end lost 14 bases, and 11 bases lay between the germline ends. Germline CDR1 reads SGHAT; CDR2 reads FQNNGV. For the CDR3, the DNA is TGTGCCAGCAGCTTAGCGGGCATTTATACCTTC. Protein sequence: CASSLAGIYTF.

The chain combines TRBV6-5 with TRBJ1-5; D unclear. Germline CDR1 is MNHEY and CDR2 is SVGAGI. CDR3 size: 14 residues. Trimming shortened V by 4 bases and J by 6 bases, and 13 bases separated the two germline ends. Here the CDR3 DNA reads TGTGCCAGCAGTTCACGGGGAGGTGGTCAGCCCCAGCATTTT. Translating gives CASSSRGGGQPQHF.

This rearrangement joins TRBV7-6 to TRBJ1-2, with D hard to call. This CDR3 comprises 15 residues. Germline CDR1 and CDR2: SGHVS and FNYEAQ. Trimming shortened V by 2 bases and J by 6 bases, and 16 bases separated the two germline ends. CDR3 region: CASSLLRGGGDGYTF. The CDR3 DNA is TGTGCCAGCAGCTTACTTCGGGGTGGAGGAGATGGCTACACCTTC. Complete variable domain (other parts from reference TRBV7-6 and TRBJ1-2): GAGVSQSPRYKVTKRGQDVALRCDPISGHVSLYWYRQALGQGPEFLTYFNYEAQQDKSGLPNDRFSAERPEGSISTLTIQRTEQRDSAMYRCASSLLRGGGDGYTFGSGTRLTVV.

The chain links TRBV27 to TRBJ1-1; D perhaps matches TRBD1 (5 bases). Trimming cost V 7 bases and J 4 bases, with 16 bases left between them. Germline V gene lookup returns CDR1 MNHEY and CDR2 SMNVEV (reference sequence). The CDR3 runs to 14 residues. The CDR3 DNA sequence: TGTGCCAGCATCGTGCGGGGGGGGACCACTGAAGCTTTCTTT. This encodes CASIVRGGTTEAFF.

The chain uses TRBV9 and TRBJ1-3; the D gene is possibly TRBD1 (6 bases). V was shortened by 4 bases and J by 1 base, with 12 bases between the two germline ends. Germline lookup yields CDR1 SGDLS and CDR2 YYNGEE. The CDR3 is made up of 15 amino acids. The CDR3 nucleotides are TGTGCCAGCAGCTCAGACGGGACATCTGGAAACACCATATATTTT. Translation: CASSSDGTSGNTIYF.

The chain recombines TRBV19 with TRBJ2-3; D is unresolved. Germline V gene data show CDR1 as LNHDA and CDR2 as SQIVND (reference sequence). V dropped 3 bases and J dropped 2 bases, with 12 bases sitting between them. The CDR3 loop spans 15 amino acids. CDR3 sequence: CASSILGILTDTQYF. In DNA form, the CDR3 reads TGTGCCAGTAGTATTTTGGGGATTCTCACAGATACGCAGTATTTT.

In the case of this clone: The sample has other DNA sequences that encode this CDR3 too. V usage is TRBV5-6 and J usage is TRBJ1-1, with 7 positions matching TRBD1. Germline V lookup: CDR1 SGHDT, CDR2 YYEEEE. The CDR3 consists of 13 residues. The V and J ends lost 0 bases and 8 bases, in that order; junction bases with no gene match: 4. The CDR3 nucleotides read TGTGCCAGCAGCTTGGCAGAGGGGGCGGAAGCTTTCTTT. Protein product: CASSLAEGAEAFF.